One sample yielded the 14 T cell receptor beta chains listed below, sequenced in a study of blood T cell repertoires in COVID-19. Profiling relied on immunoSEQ multiplex PCR, and the TCRdb table lists in-frame clones only, not all of them. The repertoire holds around 55,000 clones, with approximately 90% as singletons. Input material: peripheral blood. Every receptor here comes from a human donor with active COVID-19. The donor label of this sample is uncertain.

This clone was detected once. V and J are TRBV7-3 and TRBJ1-2; 7 nucleotides align to TRBD1. The CDR3 consists of 13 residues. With V trimmed by 2 bases and J by 7 bases, 4 bases remained unmatched. The germline CDR1 and CDR2 sequences are SGHTA and FQGTGA. This CDR3 is CASSLDRESGYTF. DNA for the CDR3: TGTGCCAGCAGCTTAGACAGGGAGAGTGGCTACACCTTC.

The rearrangement joins TRBV5-1 to TRBJ2-3; tentatively, D is TRBD1 (6 bases). The CDR3 loop spans 15 amino acids. Germline V gives CDR1 SGHRS, CDR2 YFSETQ. Trimming stripped 5 bases from V and 1 base from J, with 14 bases between. Written as DNA, the CDR3 is TGCGCCAGCAGGGCGACAGGCCAGGGCACAGATACGCAGTATTTT. Translation gives CASRATGQGTDTQYF.

A word on this clone: Relative to the germline gene, one junction end is altered; a read error may explain this. This chain joins TRBV6-6 and TRBJ2-7; 9 bases agree with TRBD1. CDR1 and CDR2 from the germline V gene are MNHNY and SVGAGI (reference sequence). The CDR3 length is 13 residues. The CDR3 loop is CASSYAGQGPHTF. CDR3 coding DNA: TGTGCCAGCAGTTACGCGGGACAGGGCCCCCATACCTTC.

This clone has just one count. The rearrangement joins TRBV29-1 to TRBJ2-7; tentative D call: TRBD2 (6 bases). The CDR3 has 15 residues. Germline CDR1 is SQVTM and CDR2 is ANQGSEA. V was shortened by 6 bases and J by 2 bases, with 20 bases between the two germline ends. The chain's CDR3 is CSVLGGGQSPYEQYF. The CDR3 nucleotides read TGCAGCGTCCTTGGAGGAGGGCAAAGCCCCTACGAGCAGTACTTC.

In DNA, the CDR3 is TGTGCCAGCTCACCGAATGAATCATCGGGGGAAAAACTGTTTTTT. The encoded protein is CASSPNESSGEKLFF. This chain joins TRBV18 and TRBJ1-4, with D unclear. The CDR3 consists of 15 residues. Deletions cut 3 bases from V and 8 bases from J, with 16 bases between. Germline V gives CDR1 KGHSH, CDR2 LQKENI.

This sequence joins TRBV5-4 and TRBJ2-2, with 15 nucleotides matching TRBD2. V lost 3 bases and J lost 5; bases outside the gene matches: 2. CDR3 size: 16 residues. Germline loops: CDR1 SGHNT, CDR2 YYREEE (reference sequence). The CDR3, as DNA: TGTGCCAGCAGCTCGGGACTAGCGGGGGGAACCGGGGAGCTGTTTTTT. Amino acids: CASSSGLAGGTGELFF.

The gene calls are TRBV18 and TRBJ2-7; 10 positions agree with TRBD1. Germline V CDR1 and CDR2: KGHSH, LQKENI. J was trimmed by 4 bases and V by 4 bases; bases with no gene match: 7. The CDR3 contains 15 residues. CDR3 in DNA: TGTGCCAGCTCACATCGACAGGGGGCCTTGTACGAGCAGTACGTC. This translates into CASSHRQGALYEQYV.

J is TRBJ1-2 and V is TRBV10-1; 7 bases align to TRBD1. This CDR3 contains 12 residues. V was pared by 4 bases and J by 4 bases, with 0 bases of the junction left unmatched. The germline gives CDR1 WNHNN, CDR2 SYGVQD (reference sequence). Here the CDR3 DNA reads TGCGCCAGCAGTGGGGACAGCTATGGCTACACCTTC. It encodes CASSGDSYGYTF.

The genes are TRBV11-2 and TRBJ1-5; D remains ambiguous. The CDR3 sequence is 14 residues long. The V and J ends lost 1 base and 4 bases respectively, with 8 bases between them. In germline, CDR1 is SGHAT, CDR2 FQNNGV. CDR3 nucleotide sequence: TGTGCCAGCAGCTTAGGTACGGGGAATCAGCCCCAGCATTTT. Translating it yields CASSLGTGNQPQHF.

This rearrangement joins TRBV7-2 to TRBJ2-7, with TRBD1 matching 9 bases. In germline, CDR1 is SGHTA, CDR2 FQGNSA. This CDR3 region has 14 residues. Trimming at V came to 1 base and at J to 7 bases, leaving 5 bases not matched to a gene. CDR3 sequence reads: CASSLGTGAREQYV. Here the CDR3 DNA reads TGTGCCAGCAGCTTAGGGACAGGGGCAAGGGAGCAGTACGTC.

This chain uses TRBV5-5 with TRBJ2-5; 12 bases line up with TRBD1. V dropped 4 bases and J dropped 4; count of bases not matched to a gene: 5. The CDR3 consists of 15 residues. Germline V gene lookup returns CDR1 SGHKS and CDR2 YYEKEE (reference sequence). The chain's CDR3 is CASSSGTGGLETQYF. In nucleotides, the CDR3 is TGTGCCAGCAGCAGCGGGACAGGGGGCTTAGAGACCCAGTACTTC.

The V call is TRBV3-1 (or the pseudogene TRBV3-2), the J call TRBJ2-2, with TRBD2 identical over 9 bases. The ends lost 0 bases at V and 5 bases at J; junction bases unmatched: 1. The CDR3 consists of 15 residues. Germline V CDR1 and CDR2: LGHDT, YNNKEL (reference sequence). The CDR3 reads CASSQDLAGTGELFF. Here the CDR3 DNA reads TGTGCCAGCAGCCAAGACCTAGCGGGAACCGGGGAGCTGTTTTTT.

The chain couples TRBV18 to TRBJ2-6, with 8 bases identical to TRBD1. CDR3 length: 18 amino acids. CDR1 and CDR2 from the germline V gene are KGHSH and LQKENI. V lost 0 bases to trimming and J lost 2 bases; unmatched junction nucleotides: 6. The DNA of the CDR3 is TGTGCCAGCTCACCACCATGGACAGGGCTCCCTGGGGCCAACGTCCTGACTTTC. Its translation is CASSPPWTGLPGANVLTF. Full variable domain (rest looked up from reference TRBV18 and TRBJ2-6): NAGVMQNPRHLVRRRGQEARLRCSPMKGHSHVYWYRQLPEEGLKFMVYLQKENIIDESGMPKERFSAEFPKEGPSILRIQQVVRGDSAAYFCASSPPWTGLPGANVLTFGAGSRLTVL.

V usage is TRBV3-1 (or the pseudogene TRBV3-2) and J usage is TRBJ1-3, with D unresolved. Germline CDR1 and CDR2: LGHDT and YNNKEL (reference sequence). V was trimmed by 4 bases and J by 0 bases, leaving 10 bases between them. The CDR3 covers 15 residues. The CDR3: CASSLAYYSGNTIYF. Written as DNA, the CDR3 is TGTGCCAGCAGCCTAGCTTATTACTCTGGAAACACCATATATTTT.